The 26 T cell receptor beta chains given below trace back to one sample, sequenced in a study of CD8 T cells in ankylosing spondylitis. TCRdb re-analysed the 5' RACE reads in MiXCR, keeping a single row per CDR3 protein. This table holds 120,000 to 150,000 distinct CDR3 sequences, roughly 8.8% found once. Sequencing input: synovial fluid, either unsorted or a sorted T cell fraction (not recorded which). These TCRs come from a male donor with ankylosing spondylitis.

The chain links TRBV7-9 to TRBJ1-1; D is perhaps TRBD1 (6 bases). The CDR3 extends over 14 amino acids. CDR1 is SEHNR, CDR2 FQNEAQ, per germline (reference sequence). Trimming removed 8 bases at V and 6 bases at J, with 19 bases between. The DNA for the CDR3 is TGTGCCAGCCGAGCGGGTCGGGGGCAGTCTGAAGCTTTCTTT. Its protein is CASRAGRGQSEAFF.

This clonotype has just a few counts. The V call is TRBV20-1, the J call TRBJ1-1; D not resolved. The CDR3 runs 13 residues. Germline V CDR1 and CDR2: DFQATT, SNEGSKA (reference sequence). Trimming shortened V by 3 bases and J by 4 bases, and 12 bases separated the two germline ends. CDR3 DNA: TGCAGTGCTAGTCATAGGATCGGCACTGAAGCTTTCTTT. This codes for CSASHRIGTEAFF.

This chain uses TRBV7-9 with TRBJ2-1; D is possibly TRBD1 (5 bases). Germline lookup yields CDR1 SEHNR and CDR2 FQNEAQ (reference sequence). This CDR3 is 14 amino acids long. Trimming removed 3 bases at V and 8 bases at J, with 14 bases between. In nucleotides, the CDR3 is TGTGCCAGCAGCTTCAGGGCTTGGGGCGATGAGCAGTTCTTC. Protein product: CASSFRAWGDEQFF.

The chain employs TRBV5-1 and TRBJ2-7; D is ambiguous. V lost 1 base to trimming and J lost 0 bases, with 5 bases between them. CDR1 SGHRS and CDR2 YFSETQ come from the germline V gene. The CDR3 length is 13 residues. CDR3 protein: CASSLLPSYEQYF. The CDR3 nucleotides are TGCGCCAGCAGCTTGTTGCCCTCCTACGAGCAGTACTTC.

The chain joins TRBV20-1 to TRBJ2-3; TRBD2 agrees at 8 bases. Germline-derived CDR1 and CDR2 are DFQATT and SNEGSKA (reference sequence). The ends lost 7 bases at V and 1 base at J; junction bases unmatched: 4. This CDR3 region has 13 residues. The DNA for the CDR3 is TGCAGTGGGAACGGGGGGGGCACAGATACGCAGTATTTT. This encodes CSGNGGGTDTQYF.

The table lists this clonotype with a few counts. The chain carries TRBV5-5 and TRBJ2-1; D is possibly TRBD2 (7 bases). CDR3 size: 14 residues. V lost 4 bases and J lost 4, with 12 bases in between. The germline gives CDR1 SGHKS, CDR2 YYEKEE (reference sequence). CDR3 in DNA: TGTGCCAGCAGCGTAGGGGGGGGGTACAATGAGCAGTTCTTC. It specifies CASSVGGGYNEQFF.

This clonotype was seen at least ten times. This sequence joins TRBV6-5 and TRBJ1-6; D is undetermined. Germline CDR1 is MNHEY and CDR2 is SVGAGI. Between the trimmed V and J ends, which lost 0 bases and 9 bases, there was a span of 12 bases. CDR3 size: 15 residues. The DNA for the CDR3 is TGTGCCAGCAGTTACTCGGAGGAAGGAGGTTCACCCCTCCACTTT. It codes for CASSYSEEGGSPLHF.

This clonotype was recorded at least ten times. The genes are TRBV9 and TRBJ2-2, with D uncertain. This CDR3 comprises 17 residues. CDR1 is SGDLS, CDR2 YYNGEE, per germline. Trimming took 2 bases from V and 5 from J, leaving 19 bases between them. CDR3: CASSVPDGLGRTGELFF. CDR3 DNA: TGTGCCAGCAGCGTCCCCGACGGGCTAGGCAGGACCGGGGAGCTGTTTTTT. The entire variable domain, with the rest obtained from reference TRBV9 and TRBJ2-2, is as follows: DSGVTQTPKHLITATGQRVTLRCSPRSGDLSVYWYQQSLDQGLQFLIQYYNGEERAKGNILERFSAQQFPDLHSELNLSSLELGDSALYFCASSVPDGLGRTGELFFGEGSRLTVL.

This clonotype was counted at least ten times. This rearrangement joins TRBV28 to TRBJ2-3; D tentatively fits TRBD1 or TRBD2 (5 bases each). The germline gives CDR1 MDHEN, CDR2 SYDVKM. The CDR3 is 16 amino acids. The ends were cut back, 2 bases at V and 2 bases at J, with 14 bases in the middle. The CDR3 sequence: CASSLGLNGATDTQYF. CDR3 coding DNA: TGTGCCAGCAGTTTAGGCTTGAACGGGGCCACAGATACGCAGTATTTT.

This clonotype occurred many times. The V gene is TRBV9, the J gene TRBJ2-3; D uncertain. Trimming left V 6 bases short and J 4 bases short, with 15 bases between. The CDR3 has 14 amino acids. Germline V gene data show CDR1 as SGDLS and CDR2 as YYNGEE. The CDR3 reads CASKASSLSDTQYF. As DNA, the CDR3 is TGTGCCAGCAAGGCCAGTTCCCTGTCAGATACGCAGTATTTT.

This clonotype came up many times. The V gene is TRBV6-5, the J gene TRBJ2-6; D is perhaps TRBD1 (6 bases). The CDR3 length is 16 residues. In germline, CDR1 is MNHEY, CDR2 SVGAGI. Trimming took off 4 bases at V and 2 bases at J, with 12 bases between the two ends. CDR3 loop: CASSLTGLAGANVLTF. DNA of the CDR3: TGTGCCAGCAGTTTAACAGGGTTGGCTGGGGCCAACGTCCTGACTTTC.

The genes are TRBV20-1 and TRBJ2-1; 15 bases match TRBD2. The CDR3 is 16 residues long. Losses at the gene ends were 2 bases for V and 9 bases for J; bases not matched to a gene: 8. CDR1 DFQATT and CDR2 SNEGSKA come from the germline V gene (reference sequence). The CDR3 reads CSARIAGTSGGFEQFF. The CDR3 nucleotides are TGCAGTGCTAGAATCGCCGGGACTAGCGGGGGGTTTGAGCAGTTCTTC.

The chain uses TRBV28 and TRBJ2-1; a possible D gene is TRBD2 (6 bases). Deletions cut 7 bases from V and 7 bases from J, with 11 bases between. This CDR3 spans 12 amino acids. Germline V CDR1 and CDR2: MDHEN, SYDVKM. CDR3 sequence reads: CASTTGGNEQFF. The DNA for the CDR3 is TGTGCCAGCACGACCGGGGGAAATGAGCAGTTCTTC. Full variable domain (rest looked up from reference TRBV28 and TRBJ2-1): DVKVTQSSRYLVKRTGEKVFLECVQDMDHENMFWYRQDPGLGLRLIYFSYDVKMKEKGDIPEGYSVSREKKERFSLILESASTNQTSMYLCASTTGGNEQFFGPGTRLTVL.

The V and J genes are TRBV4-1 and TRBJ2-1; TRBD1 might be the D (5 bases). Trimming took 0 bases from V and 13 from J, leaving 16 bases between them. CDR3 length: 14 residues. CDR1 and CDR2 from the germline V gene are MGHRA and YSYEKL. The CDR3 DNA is TGCGCCAGCAGCCAAGAGGACAACCCCAATCCCCAGTTCTTC. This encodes CASSQEDNPNPQFF.

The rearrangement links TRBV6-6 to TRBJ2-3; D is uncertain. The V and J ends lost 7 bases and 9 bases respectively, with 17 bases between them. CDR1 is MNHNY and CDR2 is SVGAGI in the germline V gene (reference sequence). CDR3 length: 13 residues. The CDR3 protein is CASTNGPVTTQYF. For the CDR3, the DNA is TGTGCCAGCACCAACGGCCCCGTTACGACGCAGTATTTT.

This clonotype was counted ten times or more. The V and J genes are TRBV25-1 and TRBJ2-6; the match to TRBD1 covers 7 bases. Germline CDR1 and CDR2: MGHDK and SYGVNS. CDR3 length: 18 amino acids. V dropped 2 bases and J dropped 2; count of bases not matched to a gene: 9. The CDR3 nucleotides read TGTGCCAGCAGTGAACGGGGACAGCCTTTACCTGGGGCCAACGTCCTGACTTTC. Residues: CASSERGQPLPGANVLTF. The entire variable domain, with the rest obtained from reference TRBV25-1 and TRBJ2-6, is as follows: EADIYQTPRYLVIGTGKKITLECSQTMGHDKMYWYQQDPGMELHLIHYSYGVNSTEKGDLSSESTVSRIRTEHFPLTLESARPSHTSQYLCASSERGQPLPGANVLTFGAGSRLTVL.

The CDR3 DNA sequence: TGCAGTGGTCGGACTAGCCGAACCTACACAGATACGCAGTATTTT. It codes for CSGRTSRTYTDTQYF. The rearrangement joins TRBV20-1 to TRBJ2-3; 8 bases fit TRBD2. Germline CDR1 is DFQATT and CDR2 is SNEGSKA (reference sequence). This CDR3 spans 15 amino acids. The J segment lost 2 bases and the V segment lost 7 bases, leaving 11 bases of the junction unmatched.

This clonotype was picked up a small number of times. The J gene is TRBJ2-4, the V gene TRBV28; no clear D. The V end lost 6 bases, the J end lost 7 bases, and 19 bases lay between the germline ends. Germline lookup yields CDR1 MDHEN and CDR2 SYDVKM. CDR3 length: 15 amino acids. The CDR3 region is CASSELPSARNIQYF. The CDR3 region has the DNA TGTGCCAGCAGCGAGCTCCCATCAGCGCGTAACATTCAGTACTTC.

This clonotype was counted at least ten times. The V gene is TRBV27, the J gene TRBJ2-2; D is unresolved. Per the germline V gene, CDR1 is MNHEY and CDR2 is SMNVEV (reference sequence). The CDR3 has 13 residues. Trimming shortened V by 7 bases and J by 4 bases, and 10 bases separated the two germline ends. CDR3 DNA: TGTGCCAGCAATAAGGGTTTCACCGGGGAGCTGTTTTTT. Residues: CASNKGFTGELFF.

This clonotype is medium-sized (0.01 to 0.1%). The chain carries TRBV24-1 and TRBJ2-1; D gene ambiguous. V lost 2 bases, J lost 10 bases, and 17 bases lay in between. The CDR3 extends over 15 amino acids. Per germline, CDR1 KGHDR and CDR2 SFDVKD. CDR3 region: CATSDSAMGHQEQFF. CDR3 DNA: TGTGCCACCAGTGATTCGGCGATGGGTCACCAAGAGCAGTTCTTC.

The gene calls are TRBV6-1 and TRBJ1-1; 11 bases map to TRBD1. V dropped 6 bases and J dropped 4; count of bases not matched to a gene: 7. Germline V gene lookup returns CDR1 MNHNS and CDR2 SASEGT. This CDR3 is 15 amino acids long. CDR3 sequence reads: CASSSRDRGITEAFF. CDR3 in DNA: TGTGCCAGCAGCTCCCGGGACAGGGGGATCACTGAAGCTTTCTTT.

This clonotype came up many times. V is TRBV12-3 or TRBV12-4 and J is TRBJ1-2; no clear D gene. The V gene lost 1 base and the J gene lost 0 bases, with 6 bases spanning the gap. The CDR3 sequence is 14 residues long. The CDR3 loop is CASSLVSTNYGYTF. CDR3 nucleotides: TGTGCCAGCAGTTTAGTTTCTACTAACTATGGCTACACCTTC.

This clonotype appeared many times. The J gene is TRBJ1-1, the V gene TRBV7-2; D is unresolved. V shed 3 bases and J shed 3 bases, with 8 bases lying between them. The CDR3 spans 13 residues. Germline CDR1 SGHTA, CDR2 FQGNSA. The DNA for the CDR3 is TGTGCCAGCAGCTTTTCCACCTACACTGAAGCTTTCTTT. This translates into CASSFSTYTEAFF.

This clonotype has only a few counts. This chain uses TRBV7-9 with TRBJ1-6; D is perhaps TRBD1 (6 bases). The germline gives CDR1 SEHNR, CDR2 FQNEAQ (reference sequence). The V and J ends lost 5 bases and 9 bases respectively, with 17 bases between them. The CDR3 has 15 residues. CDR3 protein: CASSQQGQGSSPLHF. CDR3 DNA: TGTGCCAGCAGCCAACAAGGGCAGGGGAGTTCACCCCTCCACTTT.

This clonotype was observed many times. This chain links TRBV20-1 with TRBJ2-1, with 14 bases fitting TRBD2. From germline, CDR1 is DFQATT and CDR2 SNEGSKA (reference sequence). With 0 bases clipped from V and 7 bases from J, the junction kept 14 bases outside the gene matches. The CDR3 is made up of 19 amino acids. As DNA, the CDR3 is TGCAGTGCTAGAGACATGACGAAGACTAGCGGGGGGGGATTGAATGAGCAGTTCTTC. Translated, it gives CSARDMTKTSGGGLNEQFF.

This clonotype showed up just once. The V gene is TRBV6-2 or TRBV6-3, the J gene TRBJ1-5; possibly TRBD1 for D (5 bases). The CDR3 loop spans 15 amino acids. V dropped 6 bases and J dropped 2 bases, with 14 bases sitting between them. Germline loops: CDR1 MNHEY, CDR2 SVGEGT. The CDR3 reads CASRKGGVGNQPQHF. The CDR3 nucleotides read TGTGCCAGCAGGAAGGGAGGGGTTGGCAATCAGCCCCAGCATTTT.